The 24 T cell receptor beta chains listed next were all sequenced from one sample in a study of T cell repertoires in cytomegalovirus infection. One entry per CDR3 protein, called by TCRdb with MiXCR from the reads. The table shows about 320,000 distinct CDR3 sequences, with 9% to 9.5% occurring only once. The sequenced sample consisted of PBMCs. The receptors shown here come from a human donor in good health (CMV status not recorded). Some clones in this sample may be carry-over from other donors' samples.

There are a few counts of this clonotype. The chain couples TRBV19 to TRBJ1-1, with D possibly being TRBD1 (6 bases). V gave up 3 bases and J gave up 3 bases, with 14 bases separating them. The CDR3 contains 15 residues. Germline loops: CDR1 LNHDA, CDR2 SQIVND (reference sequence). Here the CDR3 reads CASSIPLDSYTEAFF. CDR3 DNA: TGTGCCAGTAGTATCCCCCTGGACAGCTACACTGAAGCTTTCTTT. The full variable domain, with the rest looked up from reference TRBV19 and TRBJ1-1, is DGGITQSPKYLFRKEGQNVTLSCEQNLNHDAMYWYRQDPGQGLRLIYYSQIVNDFQKGDIAEGYSVSREKKESFPLTVTSAQKNPTAFYLCASSIPLDSYTEAFFGQGTRLTVV.

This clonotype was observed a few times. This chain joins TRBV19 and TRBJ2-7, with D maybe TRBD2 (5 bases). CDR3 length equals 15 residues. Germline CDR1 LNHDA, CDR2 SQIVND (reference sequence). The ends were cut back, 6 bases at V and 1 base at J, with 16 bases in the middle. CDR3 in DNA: TGTGCCAGTAGCTCGGACTTTGGCCTGTCCTACGAGCAGTACTTC. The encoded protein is CASSSDFGLSYEQYF.

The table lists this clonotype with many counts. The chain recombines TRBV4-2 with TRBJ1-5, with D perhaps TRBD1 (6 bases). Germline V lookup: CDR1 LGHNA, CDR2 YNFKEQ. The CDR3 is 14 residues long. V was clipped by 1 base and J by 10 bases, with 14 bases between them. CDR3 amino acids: CASSQAVSGDPQHF. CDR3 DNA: TGTGCCAGCAGCCAAGCCGTTTCAGGGGATCCCCAGCATTTT.

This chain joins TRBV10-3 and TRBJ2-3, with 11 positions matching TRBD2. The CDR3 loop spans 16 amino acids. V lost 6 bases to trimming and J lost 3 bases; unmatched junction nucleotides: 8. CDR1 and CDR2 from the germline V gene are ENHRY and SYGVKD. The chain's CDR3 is CAISKTSGIETDTQYF. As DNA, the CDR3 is TGTGCCATCAGCAAGACTAGCGGGATCGAGACAGATACGCAGTATTTT.

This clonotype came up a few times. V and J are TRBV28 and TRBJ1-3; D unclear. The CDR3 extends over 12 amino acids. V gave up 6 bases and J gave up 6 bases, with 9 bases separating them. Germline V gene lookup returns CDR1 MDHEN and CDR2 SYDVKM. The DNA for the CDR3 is TGTGCCAGCAGAGAAATCGAAAACACCATATATTTT. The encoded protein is CASREIENTIYF.

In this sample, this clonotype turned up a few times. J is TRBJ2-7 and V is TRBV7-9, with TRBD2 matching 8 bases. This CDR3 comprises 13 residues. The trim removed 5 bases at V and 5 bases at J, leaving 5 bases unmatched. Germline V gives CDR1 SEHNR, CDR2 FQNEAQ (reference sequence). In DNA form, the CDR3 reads TGTGCCAGCAGCCCGGGGGGGGGTCACGAGCAGTACTTC. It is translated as CASSPGGGHEQYF.

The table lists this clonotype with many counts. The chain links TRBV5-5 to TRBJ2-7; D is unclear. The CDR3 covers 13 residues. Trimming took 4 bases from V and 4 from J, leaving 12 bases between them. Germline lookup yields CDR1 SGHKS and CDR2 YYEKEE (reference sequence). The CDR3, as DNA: TGTGCCAGCAGCCTCGGACGGAGATACGAGCAGTACTTC. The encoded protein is CASSLGRRYEQYF.

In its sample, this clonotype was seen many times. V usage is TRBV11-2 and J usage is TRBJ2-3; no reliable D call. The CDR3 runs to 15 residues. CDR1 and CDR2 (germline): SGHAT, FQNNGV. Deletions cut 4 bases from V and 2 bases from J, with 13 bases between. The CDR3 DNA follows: TGTGCCAGCAGCTCGTCACGTACTTACACAGATACGCAGTATTTT. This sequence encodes CASSSSRTYTDTQYF. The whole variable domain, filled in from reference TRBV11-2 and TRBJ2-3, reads EAGVAQSPRYKIIEKRQSVAFWCNPISGHATLYWYQQILGQGPKLLIQFQNNGVVDDSQLPKDRFSAERLKGVDSTLKIQPAKLEDSAVYLCASSSSRTYTDTQYFGPGTRLTVL.

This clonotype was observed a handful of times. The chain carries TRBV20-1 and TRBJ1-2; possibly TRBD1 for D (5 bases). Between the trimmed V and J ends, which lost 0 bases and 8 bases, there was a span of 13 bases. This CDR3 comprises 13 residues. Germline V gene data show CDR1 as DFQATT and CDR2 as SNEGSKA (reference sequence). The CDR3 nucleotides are TGCAGTGCTAGAGACCGGGACTCAGGGGGCTACACCTTC. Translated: CSARDRDSGGYTF.

The CDR3 sequence: CASSLDKNYGYTF. The CDR3 coding sequence is TGTGCCAGCAGCTTAGACAAAAACTATGGCTACACCTTC. V usage is TRBV7-9 and J usage is TRBJ1-2; D call uncertain. The CDR3 is 13 residues long. With 1 base removed from V and 2 bases from J, the gap between germline ends came to 5 bases. CDR1 is SEHNR and CDR2 is FQNEAQ in the germline V gene (reference sequence).

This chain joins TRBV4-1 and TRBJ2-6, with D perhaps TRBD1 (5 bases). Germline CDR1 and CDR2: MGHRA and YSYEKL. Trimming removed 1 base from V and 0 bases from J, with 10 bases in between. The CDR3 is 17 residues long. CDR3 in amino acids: CASSQVTASSGANVLTF. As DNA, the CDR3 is TGCGCCAGCAGCCAAGTGACAGCCAGCTCTGGGGCCAACGTCCTGACTTTC.

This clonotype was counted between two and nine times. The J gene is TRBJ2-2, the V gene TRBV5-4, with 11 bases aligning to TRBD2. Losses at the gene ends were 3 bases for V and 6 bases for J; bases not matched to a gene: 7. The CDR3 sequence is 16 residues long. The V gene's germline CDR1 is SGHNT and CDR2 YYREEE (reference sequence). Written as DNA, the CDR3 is TGTGCCAGCAGCTCTAGCGGGAGGAGTTGGGCCGGGGAGCTGTTTTTT. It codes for CASSSSGRSWAGELFF.

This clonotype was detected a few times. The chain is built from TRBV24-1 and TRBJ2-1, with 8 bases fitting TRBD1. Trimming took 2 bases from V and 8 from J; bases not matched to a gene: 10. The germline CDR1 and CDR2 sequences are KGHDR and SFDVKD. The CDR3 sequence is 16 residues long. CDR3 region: CATSDSGAGGLYEQFF. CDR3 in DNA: TGTGCCACCAGTGATTCTGGGGCAGGGGGCTTGTATGAGCAGTTCTTC.

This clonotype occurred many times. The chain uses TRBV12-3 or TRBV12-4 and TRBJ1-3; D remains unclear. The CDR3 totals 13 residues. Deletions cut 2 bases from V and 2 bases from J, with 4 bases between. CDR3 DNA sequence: TGTGCCAGCAGTTTACCCCCTGGAAACACCATATATTTT. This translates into CASSLPPGNTIYF.

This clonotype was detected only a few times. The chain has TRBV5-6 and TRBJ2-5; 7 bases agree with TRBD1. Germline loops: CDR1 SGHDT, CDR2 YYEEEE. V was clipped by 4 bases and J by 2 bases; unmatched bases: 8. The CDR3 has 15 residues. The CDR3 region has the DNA TGTGCCAGCAGCCCGGACAGGCGGCGGCAAGAGACCCAGTACTTC. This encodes CASSPDRRRQETQYF.

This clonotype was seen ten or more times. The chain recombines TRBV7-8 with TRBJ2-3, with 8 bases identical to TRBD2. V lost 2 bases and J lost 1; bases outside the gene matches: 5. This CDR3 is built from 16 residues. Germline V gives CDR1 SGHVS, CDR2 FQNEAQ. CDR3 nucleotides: TGTGCCAGCAGCTTACCTGGACTAGCACGCACAGATACGCAGTATTTT. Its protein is CASSLPGLARTDTQYF.

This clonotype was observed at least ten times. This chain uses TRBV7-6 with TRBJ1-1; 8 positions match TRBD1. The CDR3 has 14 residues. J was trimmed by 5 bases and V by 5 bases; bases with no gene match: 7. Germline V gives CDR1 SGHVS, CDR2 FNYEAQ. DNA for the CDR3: TGTGCCAGCAGCATTAGTACAGGGGGGACTGAAGCTTTCTTT. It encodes CASSISTGGTEAFF.

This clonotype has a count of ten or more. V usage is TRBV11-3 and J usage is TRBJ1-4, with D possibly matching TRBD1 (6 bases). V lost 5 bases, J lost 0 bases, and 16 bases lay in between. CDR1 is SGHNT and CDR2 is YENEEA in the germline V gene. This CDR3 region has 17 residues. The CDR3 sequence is CASSHIQGFATNEKLFF. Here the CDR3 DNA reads TGTGCCAGCAGCCACATTCAGGGGTTTGCAACTAATGAAAAACTGTTTTTT. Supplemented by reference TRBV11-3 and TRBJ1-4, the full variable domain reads EAGVVQSPRYKIIEKKQPVAFWCNPISGHNTLYWYLQNLGQGPELLIRYENEEAVDDSQLPKDRFSAERLKGVDSTLKIQPAELGDSAVYLCASSHIQGFATNEKLFFGSGTQLSVL.

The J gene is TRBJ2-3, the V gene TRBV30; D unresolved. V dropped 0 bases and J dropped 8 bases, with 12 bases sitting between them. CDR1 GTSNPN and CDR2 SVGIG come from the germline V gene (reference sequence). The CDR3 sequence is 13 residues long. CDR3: CAWSVPGSGTQYF. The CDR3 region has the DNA TGTGCCTGGAGTGTACCCGGGTCCGGTACGCAGTATTTT. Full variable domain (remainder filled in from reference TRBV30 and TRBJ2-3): SQTIHQWPATLVQPVGSPLSLECTVEGTSNPNLYWYRQAAGRGLQLLFYSVGIGQISSEVPQNLSASRPQDRQFILSSKKLLLSDSGFYLCAWSVPGSGTQYFGPGTRLTVL.

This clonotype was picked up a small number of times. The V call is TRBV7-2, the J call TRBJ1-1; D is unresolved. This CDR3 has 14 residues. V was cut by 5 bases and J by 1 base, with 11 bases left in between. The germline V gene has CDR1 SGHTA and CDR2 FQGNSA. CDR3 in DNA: TGTGCCAGCAGCCGTGACAATTGGAACACTGAAGCTTTCTTT. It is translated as CASSRDNWNTEAFF.

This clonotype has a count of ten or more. CDR3 in DNA: TGTGCCAGTAAAGGGACAGGTCTCCCGAACACTGAAGCTTTCTTT. This gives the protein CASKGTGLPNTEAFF. The rearrangement uses TRBV19 and TRBJ1-1, with 8 bases aligning to TRBD1. V dropped 7 bases and J dropped 1; count of bases not matched to a gene: 8. The CDR3 has 15 residues. Germline CDR1 LNHDA, CDR2 SQIVND (reference sequence).

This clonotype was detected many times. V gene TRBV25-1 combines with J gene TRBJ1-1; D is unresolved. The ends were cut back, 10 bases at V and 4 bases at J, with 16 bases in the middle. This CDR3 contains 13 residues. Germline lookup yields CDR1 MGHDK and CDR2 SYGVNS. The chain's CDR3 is CANPWAMATEAFF. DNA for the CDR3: TGTGCCAACCCCTGGGCAATGGCCACTGAAGCTTTCTTT.

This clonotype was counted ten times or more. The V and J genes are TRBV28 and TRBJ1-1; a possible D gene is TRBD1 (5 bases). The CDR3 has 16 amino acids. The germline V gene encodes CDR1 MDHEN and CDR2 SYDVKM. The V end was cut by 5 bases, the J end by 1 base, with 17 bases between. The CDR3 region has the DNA TGTGCCAGCAGTCCGACCATTGGGACCAGGAACACTGAAGCTTTCTTT. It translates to CASSPTIGTRNTEAFF. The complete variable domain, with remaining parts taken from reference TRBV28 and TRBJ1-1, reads DVKVTQSSRYLVKRTGEKVFLECVQDMDHENMFWYRQDPGLGLRLIYFSYDVKMKEKGDIPEGYSVSREKKERFSLILESASTNQTSMYLCASSPTIGTRNTEAFFGQGTRLTVV.

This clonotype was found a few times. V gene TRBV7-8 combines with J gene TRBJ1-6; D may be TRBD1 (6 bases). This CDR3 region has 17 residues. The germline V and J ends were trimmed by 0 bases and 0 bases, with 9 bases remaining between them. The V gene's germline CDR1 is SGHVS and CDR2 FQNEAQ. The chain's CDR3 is CASSLAGGSSYNSPLHF. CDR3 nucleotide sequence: TGTGCCAGCAGCTTAGCAGGGGGATCCTCCTATAATTCACCCCTCCACTTT.